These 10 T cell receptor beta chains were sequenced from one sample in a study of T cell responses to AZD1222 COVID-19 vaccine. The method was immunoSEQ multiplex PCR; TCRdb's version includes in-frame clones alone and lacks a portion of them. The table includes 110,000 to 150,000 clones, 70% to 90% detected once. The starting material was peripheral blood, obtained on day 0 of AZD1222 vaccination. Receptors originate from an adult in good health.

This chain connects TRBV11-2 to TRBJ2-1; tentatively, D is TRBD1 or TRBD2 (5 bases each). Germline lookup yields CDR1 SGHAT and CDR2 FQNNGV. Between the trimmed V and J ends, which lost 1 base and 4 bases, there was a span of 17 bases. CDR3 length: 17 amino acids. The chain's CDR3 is CASSLAPGPLGYNEQFF. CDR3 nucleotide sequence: TGTGCCAGCAGCTTAGCCCCGGGGCCCTTGGGTTACAATGAGCAGTTCTTC.

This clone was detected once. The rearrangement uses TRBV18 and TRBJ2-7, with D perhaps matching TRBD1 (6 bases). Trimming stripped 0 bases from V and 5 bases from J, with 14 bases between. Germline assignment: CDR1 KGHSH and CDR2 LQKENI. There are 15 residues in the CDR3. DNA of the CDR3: TGTGCCAGCTCACCACCGGGCAGGGGATACGACGAGCAGTACTTC. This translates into CASSPPGRGYDEQYF.

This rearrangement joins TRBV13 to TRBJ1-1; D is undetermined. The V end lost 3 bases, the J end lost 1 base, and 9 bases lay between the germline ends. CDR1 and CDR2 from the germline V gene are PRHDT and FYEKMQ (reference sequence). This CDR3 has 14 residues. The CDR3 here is CASSFFGSNTEAFF. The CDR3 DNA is TGTGCCAGCAGCTTCTTTGGGTCGAACACTGAAGCTTTCTTT.

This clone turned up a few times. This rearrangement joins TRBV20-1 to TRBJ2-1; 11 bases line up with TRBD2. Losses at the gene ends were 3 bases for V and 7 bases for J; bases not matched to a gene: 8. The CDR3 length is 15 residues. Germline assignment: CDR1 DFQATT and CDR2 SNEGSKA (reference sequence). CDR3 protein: CSASGASGGWNEQFF. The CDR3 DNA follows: TGCAGTGCTAGTGGGGCTAGCGGGGGGTGGAATGAGCAGTTCTTC.

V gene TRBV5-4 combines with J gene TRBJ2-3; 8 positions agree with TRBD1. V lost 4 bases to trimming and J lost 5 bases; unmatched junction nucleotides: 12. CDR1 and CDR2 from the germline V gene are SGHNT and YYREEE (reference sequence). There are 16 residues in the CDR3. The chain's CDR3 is CASSGRTGRLEDTQYF. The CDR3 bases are TGTGCCAGCAGCGGCCGGACAGGGCGACTAGAAGATACGCAGTATTTT.

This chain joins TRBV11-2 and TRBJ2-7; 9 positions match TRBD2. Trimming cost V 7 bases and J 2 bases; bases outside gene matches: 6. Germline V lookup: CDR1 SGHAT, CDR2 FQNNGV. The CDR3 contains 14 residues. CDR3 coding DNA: TGTGCCAGCACCGTAGGCGGGAGGGCCTACGAGCAGTACTTC. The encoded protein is CASTVGGRAYEQYF.

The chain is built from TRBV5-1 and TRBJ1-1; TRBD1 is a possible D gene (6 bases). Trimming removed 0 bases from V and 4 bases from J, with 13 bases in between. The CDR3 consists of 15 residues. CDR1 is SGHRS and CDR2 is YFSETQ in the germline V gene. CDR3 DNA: TGCGCCAGCAGCTTGGCAATCGGGGGCCCCACTGAAGCTTTCTTT. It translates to CASSLAIGGPTEAFF.

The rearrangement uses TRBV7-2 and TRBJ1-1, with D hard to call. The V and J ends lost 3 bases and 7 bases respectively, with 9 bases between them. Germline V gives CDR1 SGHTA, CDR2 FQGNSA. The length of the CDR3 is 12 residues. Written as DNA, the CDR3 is TGTGCCAGCAGCTTCCGGCTAAGTGAAGCTTTCTTT. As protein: CASSFRLSEAFF.

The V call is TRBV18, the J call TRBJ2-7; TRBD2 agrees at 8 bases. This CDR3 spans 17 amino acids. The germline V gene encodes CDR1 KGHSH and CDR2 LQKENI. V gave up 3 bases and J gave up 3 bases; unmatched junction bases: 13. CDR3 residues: CASSPRGLAGPYYEQYF. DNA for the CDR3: TGTGCCAGCTCACCCCGGGGGTTAGCGGGACCTTACTACGAGCAGTACTTC.

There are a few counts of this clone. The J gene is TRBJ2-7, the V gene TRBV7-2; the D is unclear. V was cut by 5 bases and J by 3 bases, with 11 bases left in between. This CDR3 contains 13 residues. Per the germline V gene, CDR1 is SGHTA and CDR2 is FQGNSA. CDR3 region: CASSMGRGYEQYF. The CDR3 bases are TGTGCCAGCAGCATGGGTCGAGGCTACGAGCAGTACTTC.